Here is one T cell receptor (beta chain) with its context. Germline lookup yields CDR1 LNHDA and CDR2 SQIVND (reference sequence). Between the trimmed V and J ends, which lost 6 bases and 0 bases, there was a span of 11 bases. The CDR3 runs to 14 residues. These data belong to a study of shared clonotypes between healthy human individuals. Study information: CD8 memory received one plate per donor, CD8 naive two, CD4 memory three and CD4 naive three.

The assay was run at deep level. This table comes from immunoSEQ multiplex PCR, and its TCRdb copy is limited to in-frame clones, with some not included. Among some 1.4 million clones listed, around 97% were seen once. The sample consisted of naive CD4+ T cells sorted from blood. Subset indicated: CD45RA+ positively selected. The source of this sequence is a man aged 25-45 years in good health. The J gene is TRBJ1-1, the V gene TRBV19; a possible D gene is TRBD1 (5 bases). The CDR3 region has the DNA TGTGCCAGTAGCCAGGGAGGCATGAACACTGAAGCTTTCTTT. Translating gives CASSQGGMNTEAFF.